A single sample gave rise to the 27 T cell receptor beta chains below, sequenced in a study of blood T cell repertoires in COVID-19. The assay was immunoSEQ multiplex PCR, and TCRdb's table has in-frame clones only and misses some. The table records a few hundred thousand clones, more than 70% of them present only once. Sequencing was done on a sample of peripheral blood. The receptor set was obtained from a woman in her sixties or seventies with COVID-19, enrolled during active disease.

This clone was seen only once. The chain couples TRBV10-3 to TRBJ1-5; 7 bases agree with TRBD1. Germline V lookup: CDR1 ENHRY, CDR2 SYGVKD. CDR3 size: 15 residues. V lost 6 bases, J lost 2 bases, and 7 bases stayed unmatched. This chain's CDR3 is CAISLTGDGNQPQHF. For the CDR3, the DNA is TGTGCCATCAGCCTTACAGGGGACGGCAATCAGCCCCAGCATTTT.

This chain connects TRBV6-5 to TRBJ2-3; D gene unclear. V was pared by 6 bases and J by 3 bases, with 10 bases between. This CDR3 has 13 residues. The germline V gene encodes CDR1 MNHEY and CDR2 SVGAGI. CDR3 region: CASRLSRTDTQYF. Written as DNA, the CDR3 is TGTGCCAGCAGGTTATCGAGGACAGATACGCAGTATTTT.

The chain employs TRBV24-1 and TRBJ1-2, with 9 bases that match TRBD1. Germline V gene lookup returns CDR1 KGHDR and CDR2 SFDVKD. The V segment lost 4 bases and the J segment 7 bases; nucleotides outside the gene matches: 6. This CDR3 is built from 14 residues. The CDR3 nucleotides read TGTGCCACCAGTGAGAGGACAGGGGATCGTGGCTACACCTTC. Its protein product is CATSERTGDRGYTF.

The chain employs TRBV21-1 and TRBJ2-3; no check of the table's D call, TRBD2, against the DNA was made. TRBV21-1 corresponds to a pseudogene. The CDR3 totals 11 residues. CDR3 nucleotide sequence: TGTGCCAGCCCGATAGCGGATACGCAGTATTTT. Amino acids: CASPIADTQYF.

This chain connects TRBV27 to TRBJ2-7, with D perhaps matching TRBD2 (5 bases). This CDR3 is 13 amino acids long. CDR1 and CDR2 (germline): MNHEY, SMNVEV (reference sequence). Trimming took 2 bases from V and 3 from J, leaving 8 bases between them. The CDR3 DNA follows: TGTGCCAGCAGTTTAACGGGGAACTACGAGCAGTACTTC. It is translated as CASSLTGNYEQYF.

This chain uses TRBV6-5 with TRBJ1-1; maybe TRBD1 (6 bases). Per germline, CDR1 MNHEY and CDR2 SVGAGI. CDR3 length: 15 amino acids. The germline V and J ends were trimmed by 6 bases and 0 bases, with 14 bases remaining between them. The CDR3: CASSKIGQLNTEAFF. In DNA form, the CDR3 reads TGTGCCAGCAGCAAAATTGGACAGCTGAACACTGAAGCTTTCTTT.

The chain couples TRBV7-3 to TRBJ2-5; 8 bases line up with TRBD1. Germline V lookup: CDR1 SGHTA, CDR2 FQGTGA. V lost 5 bases and J lost 3; bases outside the gene matches: 5. The CDR3 has 14 residues. The CDR3: CASSQAGGEETQYF. As DNA, the CDR3 is TGTGCCAGCAGCCAAGCAGGGGGCGAAGAGACCCAGTACTTC.

Only a few counts were recorded for this clone. V usage is TRBV10-1 and J usage is TRBJ1-3; no firm D call. The V end was cut by 7 bases, the J end by 0 bases, with 7 bases between. Looked up from germline, CDR1 is WNHNN and CDR2 is SYGVQD (reference sequence). The CDR3 has 13 residues. CDR3 sequence (DNA): TGCGCCAGCACCCCCGGCTCTGGAAACACCATATATTTT. Translating gives CASTPGSGNTIYF.

V is TRBV19 and J is TRBJ1-1; a weak D match, TRBD1 (5 bases). This CDR3 comprises 14 residues. Deletions cut 7 bases from V and 0 bases from J, with 12 bases between. The germline V gene has CDR1 LNHDA and CDR2 SQIVND (reference sequence). CDR3 nucleotide sequence: TGTGCCAGTATAAGGGGCAGCATGAACACTGAAGCTTTCTTT. Its translation is CASIRGSMNTEAFF.

In its sample, this clone was seen a few times. The sample holds other DNA sequences that translate to the same CDR3. The J gene is TRBJ1-2, the V gene TRBV19; no clear D. CDR1 is LNHDA, CDR2 SQIVND, per germline (reference sequence). The V end was cut by 5 bases, the J end by 0 bases, with 7 bases between. CDR3 length: 13 residues. The CDR3 DNA sequence: TGTGCCAGTAGTCGGCTAGCTAACTATGGCTACACCTTC. Encoded protein: CASSRLANYGYTF.

The chain carries TRBV5-4 and TRBJ1-1, with 7 positions matching TRBD1. The CDR3 is 19 residues long. V lost 5 bases and J lost 0; bases outside the gene matches: 19. The germline gives CDR1 SGHNT, CDR2 YYREEE (reference sequence). The DNA for the CDR3 is TGTGCCAGCAGTCGGCGAAAGGGGGCTGGGGGAGATTTGAACACTGAAGCTTTCTTT. This gives the protein CASSRRKGAGGDLNTEAFF.

CDR3 coding DNA: TGCGCCAGCAGTCAGGGTGAGTTGACTGAAGCTTTCTTT. Translated: CASSQGELTEAFF. V usage is TRBV5-1 and J usage is TRBJ1-1; possible D gene TRBD1, 5 bases. V was trimmed by 5 bases and J by 5 bases, leaving 13 bases between them. This CDR3 comprises 13 residues. CDR1 is SGHRS, CDR2 YFSETQ, per germline.

The genes are TRBV5-1 and TRBJ2-5, with 7 bases identical to TRBD1. The germline V gene encodes CDR1 SGHRS and CDR2 YFSETQ. The CDR3 extends over 13 amino acids. The trim removed 4 bases at V and 5 bases at J, leaving 5 bases unmatched. As DNA, the CDR3 is TGCGCCAGCAGCCCACAGGGGAGCGAGACCCAGTACTTC. It yields the protein CASSPQGSETQYF.

The V call is TRBV30, the J call TRBJ1-2; D is uncertain. CDR3 length: 11 residues. The V gene lost 2 bases and the J gene lost 8 bases, with 9 bases spanning the gap. Germline lookup yields CDR1 GTSNPN and CDR2 SVGIG (reference sequence). The CDR3 sequence: CAWSPGSGYTF. CDR3 nucleotides: TGTGCCTGGAGTCCCGGTTCGGGCTACACCTTC.

The V call is TRBV5-1, the J call TRBJ1-1; 7 positions agree with TRBD1. The germline CDR1 and CDR2 sequences are SGHRS and YFSETQ. The J segment lost 7 bases and the V segment lost 0 bases, leaving 3 bases of the junction unmatched. This CDR3 is 13 amino acids long. The CDR3 DNA reads TGCGCCAGCAGCTTGGCCCAGGGGGGTGAAGCTTTCTTT. It encodes CASSLAQGGEAFF.

This clone came up a few times. The chain couples TRBV24-1 to TRBJ2-3, with D possibly TRBD2 on 5 matching bases. Per germline, CDR1 KGHDR and CDR2 SFDVKD. Trimming left V 0 bases short and J 4 bases short, with 7 bases between. The CDR3 runs to 14 residues. The CDR3 is CATSDLGGSDTQYF. The CDR3 DNA sequence: TGTGCCACCAGTGATTTGGGCGGGTCAGATACGCAGTATTTT.

There are a few counts of this clone. V and J are TRBV7-9 and TRBJ2-4, with 9 bases aligning to TRBD2. V shed 5 bases and J 8 bases; nucleotides not matched to a gene: 7. This CDR3 region has 14 residues. The germline gives CDR1 SEHNR, CDR2 FQNEAQ (reference sequence). The CDR3 reads CASSDSGGSDIQYF. The CDR3 DNA follows: TGTGCCAGCAGCGATAGCGGGGGCTCAGACATTCAGTACTTC. Based on the CDR3 plus reference TRBV7-9 and TRBJ2-4, the full variable domain is DTGVSQNPRHKITKRGQNVTFRCDPISEHNRLYWYRQTLGQGPEFLTYFQNEAQLEKSRLLSDRFSAERPKGSFSTLEIQRTEQGDSAMYLCASSDSGGSDIQYFGAGTRLSVL.

V usage is TRBV4-2 and J usage is TRBJ1-2, with 7 bases identical to TRBD1. This CDR3 contains 16 residues. The J segment lost 1 base and the V segment lost 1 base, leaving 6 bases of the junction unmatched. CDR1 is LGHNA and CDR2 is YNFKEQ in the germline V gene. The CDR3 DNA reads TGTGCCAGCAGCCAAGGACAGGGCGCTTATAACTATGGCTACACCTTC. It is translated as CASSQGQGAYNYGYTF.

This chain links TRBV5-6 with TRBJ1-1; 9 bases match TRBD1. CDR1 is SGHDT, CDR2 YYEEEE, per germline. The CDR3 totals 15 residues. The V gene end was trimmed by 4 bases and the J gene end by 4 bases; junction bases not matched to a gene: 8. The CDR3 sequence is CASSVGDRESTEAFF. CDR3 nucleotides: TGTGCCAGCAGCGTCGGGGACAGGGAGAGCACTGAAGCTTTCTTT.

The genes are TRBV5-5 and TRBJ1-5; a possible D gene is TRBD1 (5 bases). The CDR3 is 14 residues long. CDR1 is SGHKS and CDR2 is YYEKEE in the germline V gene (reference sequence). Between the trimmed V and J ends, which lost 5 bases and 7 bases, there was a span of 16 bases. In nucleotides, the CDR3 is TGTGCCAGCAGTTTAAATCAGGGCTTCCAGCCCCAGCATTTT. Protein: CASSLNQGFQPQHF.

The chain combines TRBV2 with TRBJ1-2; D remains unclear. Trimming shortened V by 6 bases and J by 1 base, and 9 bases separated the two germline ends. Per the germline V gene, CDR1 is SNHLY and CDR2 is FYNNEI. This CDR3 spans 13 amino acids. CDR3 residues: CASRQSFNYGYTF. The CDR3 DNA reads as TGTGCCAGCAGACAGTCTTTTAACTATGGCTACACCTTC. Variable domain in full (rest from reference TRBV2 and TRBJ1-2): EPEVTQTPSHQVTQMGQEVILRCVPISNHLYFYWYRQILGQKVEFLVSFYNNEISEKSEIFDDQFSVERPDGSNFTLKIRSTKLEDSAMYFCASRQSFNYGYTFGSGTRLTVV.

The chain has TRBV5-6 and TRBJ1-2; no reliable D call. V lost 1 base and J lost 0, with 16 bases in between. This CDR3 spans 17 amino acids. Germline V gene data show CDR1 as SGHDT and CDR2 as YYEEEE. This CDR3 reads CASSLLAWQDTNYGYTF. For the CDR3, the DNA is TGTGCCAGCAGCTTGCTCGCTTGGCAGGATACTAACTATGGCTACACCTTC.

The V gene is TRBV7-2, the J gene TRBJ1-2, with TRBD1 identical over 9 bases. The CDR3 loop spans 15 amino acids. V dropped 1 base and J dropped 1; count of bases not matched to a gene: 1. Germline V gene data show CDR1 as SGHTA and CDR2 as FQGNSA. The CDR3 sequence is CASSLGTGVNYGYTF. The DNA of the CDR3 is TGTGCCAGCAGCTTAGGGACAGGGGTTAACTATGGCTACACCTTC.

This sequence joins TRBV2 and TRBJ1-4, with TRBD1 matching over 8 bases. The CDR3 spans 14 residues. Trimming took 11 bases from V and 3 from J; bases not matched to a gene: 8. Germline V gives CDR1 SNHLY, CDR2 FYNNEI. The CDR3 here is CASQDRAANEKLFF. CDR3 DNA: TGTGCCTCCCAGGACAGGGCAGCTAATGAAAAACTGTTTTTT.

The chain couples TRBV9 to TRBJ2-2, with D unclear. Trimming removed 0 bases at V and 7 bases at J, with 13 bases between. Germline V gene sequence: CDR1 SGDLS, CDR2 YYNGEE. The CDR3 totals 15 residues. The DNA for the CDR3 is TGTGCCAGCAGCGTAGGGGCCTTGATGGGCGGGGAGCTGTTTTTT. This sequence encodes CASSVGALMGGELFF. The variable domain in full, completed from reference TRBV9 and TRBJ2-2, reads DSGVTQTPKHLITATGQRVTLRCSPRSGDLSVYWYQQSLDQGLQFLIQYYNGEERAKGNILERFSAQQFPDLHSELNLSSLELGDSALYFCASSVGALMGGELFFGEGSRLTVL.

Worth noting for this clone: The same CDR3 also results from other DNA sequences found in this sample. The chain uses TRBV5-1 and TRBJ1-4, with TRBD1 as a possible D gene (6 bases). Trimming removed 2 bases at V and 4 bases at J, with 9 bases between. Looked up from germline, CDR1 is SGHRS and CDR2 is YFSETQ. The CDR3 contains 14 residues. CDR3 coding DNA: TGCGCCAGCAGCTTACAGGGAAGTAATGAAAAACTGTTTTTT. The encoded protein is CASSLQGSNEKLFF.

The V gene is TRBV9, the J gene TRBJ1-5, with 9 bases that match TRBD1. Germline loops: CDR1 SGDLS, CDR2 YYNGEE. V shed 3 bases and J 3 bases; nucleotides not matched to a gene: 1. The CDR3 spans 14 residues. CDR3 sequence reads: CASSEQGANQPQHF. The CDR3 DNA reads as TGTGCCAGCAGCGAACAGGGGGCCAATCAGCCCCAGCATTTT.